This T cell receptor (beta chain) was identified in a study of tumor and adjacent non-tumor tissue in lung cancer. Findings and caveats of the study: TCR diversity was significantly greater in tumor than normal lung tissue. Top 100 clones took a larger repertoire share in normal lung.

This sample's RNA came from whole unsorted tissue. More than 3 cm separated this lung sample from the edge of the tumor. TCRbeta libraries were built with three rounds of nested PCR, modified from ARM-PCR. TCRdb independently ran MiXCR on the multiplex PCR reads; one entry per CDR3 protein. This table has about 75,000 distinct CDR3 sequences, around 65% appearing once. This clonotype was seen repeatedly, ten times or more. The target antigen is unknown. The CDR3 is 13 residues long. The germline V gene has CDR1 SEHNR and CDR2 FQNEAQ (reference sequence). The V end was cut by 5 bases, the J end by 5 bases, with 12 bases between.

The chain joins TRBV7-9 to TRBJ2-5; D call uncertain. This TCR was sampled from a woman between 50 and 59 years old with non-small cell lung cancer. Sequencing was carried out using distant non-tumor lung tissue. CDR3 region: CASSPLRWETQYF. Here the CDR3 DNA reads TGTGCCAGCAGCCCCTTACGGTGGGAGACCCAGTACTTC.